Listed here are 20 T cell receptor beta chains from one sample, sequenced in a study of blood T cell repertoires in COVID-19. The table came from immunoSEQ multiplex PCR; TCRdb's copy has only in-frame clones and leaves some out. The profile shows about 260,000 clones, 86% of them singletons. The sample taken for sequencing was peripheral blood. The receptor set was obtained from a man aged 40-50 years who had recovered from COVID-19.

This rearrangement joins TRBV12-3 or TRBV12-4 to TRBJ2-7, with D perhaps matching TRBD1 (5 bases). The CDR3 runs 13 residues. V was shortened by 1 base and J by 3 bases, with 7 bases between the two germline ends. The CDR3 spells CASSLGQNYEQYF. CDR3 sequence (DNA): TGTGCCAGCAGTTTAGGACAGAACTACGAGCAGTACTTC.

The chain employs TRBV18 and TRBJ1-5; 9 bases map to TRBD1. The V segment lost 4 bases and the J segment 2 bases; nucleotides outside the gene matches: 3. This CDR3 region has 15 residues. Germline CDR1 and CDR2: KGHSH and LQKENI. CDR3 nucleotide sequence: TGTGCCAGCTCACGGGACAGGGTTGGCAATCAGCCCCAGCATTTT. It is translated as CASSRDRVGNQPQHF.

Here the CDR3 DNA reads TGTGCCAGCTCGACGGGGACAGGGGGGGCCCAGTACTTC. Encoded protein: CASSTGTGGAQYF. The gene calls are TRBV18 and TRBJ2-5; 11 bases are a match to TRBD1. The CDR3 is made up of 13 amino acids. CDR1 is KGHSH, CDR2 LQKENI, per germline. With 6 bases clipped from V and 9 bases from J, the junction kept 6 bases outside the gene matches.

There are a few counts of this clone. This chain links TRBV3-1 (or the pseudogene TRBV3-2) with TRBJ2-1; D gene unclear. The V end lost 5 bases, the J end lost 10 bases, and 15 bases lay between the germline ends. The CDR3 sequence is 13 residues long. Germline CDR1 and CDR2: LGHDT and YNNKEL (reference sequence). The CDR3 protein is CASSYSVRLEQFF. The CDR3 nucleotides are TGTGCCAGCAGCTATTCAGTCCGACTCGAGCAGTTCTTC.

V gene TRBV5-4 combines with J gene TRBJ2-2, with TRBD1 matching 9 bases. CDR1 and CDR2 from the germline V gene are SGHNT and YYREEE (reference sequence). The J segment lost 1 base and the V segment lost 4 bases, leaving 8 bases of the junction unmatched. The CDR3 runs 17 residues. The CDR3 loop reads CASSREPGQGNTGELFF. CDR3 sequence (DNA): TGTGCCAGCAGCCGCGAGCCGGGACAGGGGAACACCGGGGAGCTGTTTTTT.

This clone was seen only a few times. The chain carries TRBV24-1 and TRBJ1-2; no clear D gene. Trimming cost V 2 bases and J 6 bases, with 3 bases left between them. The CDR3 runs to 11 residues. From germline, CDR1 is KGHDR and CDR2 SFDVKD. The CDR3 loop reads CATSDSNGYTF. The DNA for the CDR3 is TGTGCCACCAGTGATTCCAATGGCTACACCTTC.

This clone appeared a few times. CDR3 region: CASSLSGLAGWYNEQFF. The CDR3 DNA sequence: TGCGCCAGCAGCTTGTCGGGACTAGCGGGATGGTACAATGAGCAGTTCTTC. The chain couples TRBV5-1 to TRBJ2-1, with TRBD2 matching 13 bases. The CDR3 length is 17 residues. The germline V gene has CDR1 SGHRS and CDR2 YFSETQ. V dropped 1 base and J dropped 4; count of bases not matched to a gene: 5.

The chain recombines TRBV5-8 with TRBJ2-5, with 7 bases identical to TRBD2. In germline, CDR1 is SGHTS, CDR2 YDEGEE. CDR3 size: 15 residues. V shed 2 bases and J 2 bases; nucleotides not matched to a gene: 6. CDR3 sequence (DNA): TGTGCCAGCAGCTTCTACTTGGGACTACAAGAGACCCAGTACTTC. This sequence encodes CASSFYLGLQETQYF.

This chain links TRBV7-2 with TRBJ1-2; no reliable D call. The germline V gene encodes CDR1 SGHTA and CDR2 FQGNSA. The CDR3 is 12 amino acids. Trimming removed 2 bases at V and 4 bases at J, with 5 bases between. This CDR3 reads CASSLTVYGYTF. Written as DNA, the CDR3 is TGTGCCAGCAGCTTAACAGTCTATGGCTACACCTTC.

In this sample, this clone turned up once. V usage is TRBV19 and J usage is TRBJ1-1; TRBD1 agrees at 12 bases. Germline CDR1 LNHDA, CDR2 SQIVND (reference sequence). Germline trimming cut 9 bases from V and 3 bases from J; bases unmatched to any gene: 8. The length of the CDR3 is 15 residues. CDR3 region: CASRDRGLRDTEAFF. CDR3 nucleotide sequence: TGTGCCAGCAGGGACAGGGGGCTTAGGGACACTGAAGCTTTCTTT.

This chain uses TRBV10-2 with TRBJ2-3, with D hard to call. V gave up 11 bases and J gave up 6 bases, with 9 bases separating them. This CDR3 comprises 10 residues. Germline CDR1 is WSHSY and CDR2 is SAAADI. The CDR3 DNA sequence: TGCGCCTCCAGGCAGGATACGCAGTATTTT. Translating gives CASRQDTQYF.

V and J are TRBV30 and TRBJ1-1; D might be TRBD1 (6 bases). Germline-derived CDR1 and CDR2 are GTSNPN and SVGIG (reference sequence). This CDR3 has 12 amino acids. The ends were cut back, 4 bases at V and 5 bases at J, with 11 bases in the middle. For the CDR3, the DNA is TGTGCCTGGAAAGGGGGGGGGACTGAAGCTTTCTTT. Its protein product is CAWKGGGTEAFF.

The chain joins TRBV6-5 to TRBJ1-2; TRBD1 agrees at 12 bases. After removal of 6 bases from V and 7 bases from J, the junction contained 9 bases not matched to a gene. Germline CDR1 is MNHEY and CDR2 is SVGAGI. This CDR3 region has 15 residues. The CDR3: CASRDPGQGAGGYTF. CDR3 nucleotides: TGTGCCAGCAGAGATCCGGGACAGGGGGCCGGTGGCTACACCTTC.

This clone was seen a single time. The chain has TRBV29-1 and TRBJ1-2; TRBD1 might be the D (5 bases). Germline CDR1 SQVTM, CDR2 ANQGSEA. CDR3 size: 16 residues. Trimming took off 7 bases at V and 2 bases at J, with 23 bases between the two ends. The CDR3 DNA sequence: TGCAGCGCCGACCCCCAAATTCAGGGCTTAAACTATGGCTACACCTTC. It codes for CSADPQIQGLNYGYTF.

This chain uses TRBV4-1 with TRBJ2-2; TRBD2 aligns across 8 bases. CDR1 MGHRA and CDR2 YSYEKL come from the germline V gene. Unmatched junction bases numbered 7, after V lost 4 bases and J lost 0 bases. The CDR3 loop spans 17 amino acids. CDR3 in DNA: TGCGCCAGCAGCCGGGAGACTAGCGCCTCGAACACCGGGGAGCTGTTTTTT. Its protein is CASSRETSASNTGELFF.

This chain links TRBV6-6 with TRBJ2-3, with D perhaps matching TRBD1 (5 bases). The CDR3 loop spans 13 amino acids. V lost 7 bases, J lost 1 base, and 9 bases lay in between. Germline V CDR1 and CDR2: MNHNY, SVGAGI (reference sequence). CDR3 in amino acids: CASTMTGTDTQYF. DNA of the CDR3: TGTGCCAGCACGATGACAGGCACAGATACGCAGTATTTT.

The chain has TRBV15 and TRBJ2-2; D gene uncertain. The CDR3 is 12 amino acids. Trimming removed 1 base at V and 7 bases at J, with 4 bases between. In germline, CDR1 is LNHNV, CDR2 YYDKDF (reference sequence). This CDR3 is CATSRAYGELFF. The CDR3 DNA follows: TGTGCCACCAGCAGAGCCTACGGGGAGCTGTTTTTT. Variable domain in full (rest from reference TRBV15 and TRBJ2-2): DAMVIQNPRYQVTQFGKPVTLSCSQTLNHNVMYWYQQKSSQAPKLLFHYYDKDFNNEADTPDNFQSRRPNTSFCFLDIRSPGLGDTAMYLCATSRAYGELFFGEGSRLTVL.

The table lists this clone with a count of one. In nucleotides, the CDR3 is TGTGCCAGCAGCTTATGGGCGGGCCCCTACGAGCAGTACTTC. The encoded protein is CASSLWAGPYEQYF. The V call is TRBV7-3, the J call TRBJ2-7; D possibly corresponds to TRBD2 (5 bases). Trimming took off 2 bases at V and 2 bases at J, with 10 bases between the two ends. Germline CDR1 reads SGHTA; CDR2 reads FQGTGA. The CDR3 loop spans 14 amino acids.

The sample holds a few counts of this clone. The J gene is TRBJ1-2, the V gene TRBV19; TRBD1 might be the D (6 bases). V was clipped by 5 bases and J by 5 bases, with 15 bases between them. Germline V lookup: CDR1 LNHDA, CDR2 SQIVND (reference sequence). The CDR3 length is 14 residues. The DNA for the CDR3 is TGTGCCAGTAGTGAGATCCGGGACACATATGGCTACACCTTC. This gives the protein CASSEIRDTYGYTF.

The rearrangement joins TRBV5-6 to TRBJ1-5; TRBD1 matches 8 bases. V trimming: 2 bases; J trimming: 3 bases; junction bases outside the gene matches: 4. CDR1 and CDR2 from the germline V gene are SGHDT and YYEEEE. The CDR3 is 15 amino acids. The CDR3 DNA reads TGTGCCAGCAGCTTCAGGGGGCTGGTCAATCAGCCCCAGCATTTT. Its translation: CASSFRGLVNQPQHF.